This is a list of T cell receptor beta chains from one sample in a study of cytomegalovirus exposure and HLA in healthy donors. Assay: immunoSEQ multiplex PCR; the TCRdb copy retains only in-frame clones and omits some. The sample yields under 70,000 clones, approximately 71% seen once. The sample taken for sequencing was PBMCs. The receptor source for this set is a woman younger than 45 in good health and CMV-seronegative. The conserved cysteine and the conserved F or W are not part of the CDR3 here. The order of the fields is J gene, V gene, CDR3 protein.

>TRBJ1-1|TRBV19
ASRHREGNTEAF
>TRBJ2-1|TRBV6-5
ASSYSASGGGEQF
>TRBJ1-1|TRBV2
ASSEWGDTEAF
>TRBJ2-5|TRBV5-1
ASSFSGGPGETQY
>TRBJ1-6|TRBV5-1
ASSLRQGSDNSPLH
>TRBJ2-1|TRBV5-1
ASSSGTSSDEQF
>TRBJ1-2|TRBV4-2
ASSQDLRAVNYGYT
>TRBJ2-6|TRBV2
ASSESRGSGANVLT
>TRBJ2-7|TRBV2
ASSEPGGRSYEQY
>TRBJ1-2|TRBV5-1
ASSTGQSPYYGYT
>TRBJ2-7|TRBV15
ATSRAGQGGYEQY
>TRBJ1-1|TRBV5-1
ASSLGRGAGMNTEAF
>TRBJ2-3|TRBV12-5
ASGLVGRGTDTQY
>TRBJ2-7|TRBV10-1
AILASGVCEQY
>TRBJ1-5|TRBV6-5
ASSYTGSHQPQH
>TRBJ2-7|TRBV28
ASSLTGYEQY
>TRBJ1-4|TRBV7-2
ASSSSGGTNEKLF
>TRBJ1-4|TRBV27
ASSQGTGPWTNEKLF
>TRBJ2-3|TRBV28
ASRTPGHVSTDTQY
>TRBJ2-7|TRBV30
AWSVGTGVRGEQY
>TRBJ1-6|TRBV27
ASSLSNSYNSPLH
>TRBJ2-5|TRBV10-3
ATQSGTKRATQY
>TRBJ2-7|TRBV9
ASSPQRGGLGEQY
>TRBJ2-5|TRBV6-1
ASSASGGLETQY
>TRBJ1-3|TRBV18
ASSQGGSLAGNTIY
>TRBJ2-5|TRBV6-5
ASSYSGGRETQY
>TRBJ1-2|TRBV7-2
ASSLGPGTGGGNGYT
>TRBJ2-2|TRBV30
AWSVWGGGTGELF
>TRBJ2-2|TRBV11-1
ASSGQGGTGELF
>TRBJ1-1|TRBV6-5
ASSPQGTEAF
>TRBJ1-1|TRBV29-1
SVGGGRGTEAF
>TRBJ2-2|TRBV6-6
ASSRSNTGELF
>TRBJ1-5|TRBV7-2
ASSWGGDQPQH
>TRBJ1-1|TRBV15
ATSTTADRANTEAF